The 8 T cell receptor beta chains given below trace back to one sample, sequenced in a study of blood T cell repertoires in COVID-19. Data came from immunoSEQ multiplex PCR; TCRdb stores just in-frame clones and leaves some out. The table has tens of thousands of clones, just under 90% seen once. The source material was peripheral blood. The receptors were sampled from a woman of 80 years or more with active COVID-19.

The genes are TRBV7-8 and TRBJ2-7; TRBD2 might be the D (5 bases). The CDR3 is made up of 14 amino acids. Germline V gene data show CDR1 as SGHVS and CDR2 as FQNEAQ. The V end lost 5 bases, the J end lost 4 bases, and 15 bases lay between the germline ends. Here the CDR3 reads CASSHTSFLYEQYF. The CDR3 coding sequence is TGTGCCAGCAGCCACACTAGTTTCCTATACGAGCAGTACTTC.

The chain recombines TRBV28 with TRBJ1-6; 10 bases map to TRBD1. V shed 5 bases, J shed 7 bases, and the junction held 8 bases outside the gene matches. The CDR3 totals 16 residues. Germline CDR1 and CDR2: MDHEN and SYDVKM. The CDR3 loop is CASSRADRGRNSPLHF. The CDR3 DNA sequence: TGTGCCAGCAGTCGAGCGGACAGGGGGAGGAATTCACCCCTCCACTTT.

The rearrangement joins TRBV19 to TRBJ2-7; perhaps TRBD1 as D (6 bases). Germline CDR1 reads LNHDA; CDR2 reads SQIVND (reference sequence). The CDR3 runs 13 residues. Trimming took 3 bases from V and 2 from J, leaving 8 bases between them. DNA of the CDR3: TGTGCCAGTAGTATGACAGGTACCTACGAGCAGTACTTC. Amino acid sequence: CASSMTGTYEQYF.

The chain uses TRBV9 and TRBJ2-2; 9 bases align to TRBD2. The CDR3 has 17 residues. Germline V gene data show CDR1 as SGDLS and CDR2 as YYNGEE. V was pared by 0 bases and J by 5 bases, with 8 bases of the junction left unmatched. CDR3 sequence (DNA): TGTGCCAGCAGCGTAGGGTCTAGCGGGATGGGAACCGGGGAGCTGTTTTTT. It codes for CASSVGSSGMGTGELFF.

The rearrangement uses TRBV2 and TRBJ2-2; 10 nucleotides agree with TRBD2. This CDR3 spans 19 amino acids. Germline-derived CDR1 and CDR2 are SNHLY and FYNNEI. The junction had 21 bases not matched to a gene; V was cut back by 11 bases and J by 3 bases. CDR3 region: CAGARIRASGREDTGELFF. CDR3 nucleotides: TGTGCCGGCGCCCGAATAAGGGCTAGCGGGAGAGAGGACACCGGGGAGCTGTTTTTT.

J is TRBJ2-7 and V is TRBV28, with 7 bases aligning to TRBD2. V lost 7 bases to trimming and J lost 5 bases; unmatched junction nucleotides: 11. The germline gives CDR1 MDHEN, CDR2 SYDVKM. The CDR3 spans 14 residues. The CDR3 DNA follows: TGTGCCAGCACCGAACCGGGACTATCACACGAGCAGTACTTC. This encodes CASTEPGLSHEQYF.

V is TRBV7-2 and J is TRBJ2-7, with D hard to call. This CDR3 has 13 residues. Germline lookup yields CDR1 SGHTA and CDR2 FQGNSA. V was cut by 1 base and J by 7 bases, with 11 bases left in between. For the CDR3, the DNA is TGTGCCAGCAGCTTAGGGTCGCACCGGGAGCAGTACTTC. Its protein product is CASSLGSHREQYF.

The rearrangement uses TRBV29-1 and TRBJ1-3, with a tentative D call TRBD1 (5 bases). V was pared by 3 bases and J by 0 bases, with 9 bases between. Germline CDR1 is SQVTM and CDR2 is ANQGSEA. This CDR3 has 14 residues. DNA for the CDR3: TGCAGCGTTGACCCAGACAGCTCTGGAAACACCATATATTTT. This codes for CSVDPDSSGNTIYF.